The 19 T cell receptor beta chains presented below share a single source sample, sequenced in a study of blood T cell repertoires in COVID-19. The method was immunoSEQ multiplex PCR; TCRdb's version includes in-frame clones alone and lacks a portion of them. The sample lists 200,000 or so clones; roughly 85% were seen once. The sequenced sample consisted of PBMCs or T cells enriched from blood (not recorded which). These receptor sequences come from a man aged 25 to 40 who had recovered from COVID-19.

This chain joins TRBV5-4 and TRBJ2-1, with 8 nucleotides matching TRBD1. This CDR3 spans 18 amino acids. Germline loops: CDR1 SGHNT, CDR2 YYREEE (reference sequence). With 0 bases clipped from V and 6 bases from J, the junction kept 14 bases outside the gene matches. The CDR3 here is CASSLGFRTGGMANEQFF. Written as DNA, the CDR3 is TGTGCCAGCAGCTTGGGATTTCGCACAGGGGGAATGGCCAATGAGCAGTTCTTC.

The CDR3 DNA follows: TGTGCCAGCAGCGCTACCCGGAGCTACAATGAGCAGTTCTTC. Amino acids: CASSATRSYNEQFF. The V call is TRBV7-2, the J call TRBJ2-1; D remains unclear. Looked up from germline, CDR1 is SGHTA and CDR2 is FQGNSA. The CDR3 is 14 amino acids. V was trimmed by 5 bases and J by 3 bases, leaving 11 bases between them.

The chain uses TRBV7-9 and TRBJ1-1; D is ambiguous. Looked up from germline, CDR1 is SEHNR and CDR2 is FQNEAQ (reference sequence). The V end lost 1 base, the J end lost 6 bases, and 15 bases lay between the germline ends. The CDR3 contains 15 residues. CDR3 nucleotides: TGTGCCAGCAGCTTAGTTTTCGGAGGGATCGCTGAAGCTTTCTTT. Protein sequence: CASSLVFGGIAEAFF.

This clone is a singleton in its sample. V and J are TRBV14 and TRBJ1-6, with D hard to call. The CDR3 contains 16 residues. The V end lost 1 base, the J end lost 12 bases, and 19 bases lay between the germline ends. Per germline, CDR1 SGHDN and CDR2 FVKESK. The CDR3 coding sequence is TGTGCCAGCAGCCAAGTCCTTCGGGGAATTTTTAAACCCCTCCACTTT. Its protein product is CASSQVLRGIFKPLHF.

CDR3 nucleotide sequence: TGCGCCAGCAGCCAAGTTGAACAGCATAATTCACCCCTCCACTTT. Translating gives CASSQVEQHNSPLHF. The chain recombines TRBV4-1 with TRBJ1-6; D gene uncertain. The CDR3 extends over 15 amino acids. The ends were cut back, 1 base at V and 5 bases at J, with 9 bases in the middle. The germline V gene has CDR1 MGHRA and CDR2 YSYEKL.

The chain employs TRBV5-1 and TRBJ2-7; D not certain. CDR1 and CDR2 from the germline V gene are SGHRS and YFSETQ. The length of the CDR3 is 13 residues. Trimming removed 2 bases at V and 3 bases at J, with 9 bases between. CDR3 region: CASSLTRGYEQYF. DNA for the CDR3: TGCGCCAGCAGCTTAACCCGAGGCTACGAGCAGTACTTC.

V is TRBV2 and J is TRBJ1-6; 9 nucleotides agree with TRBD1. V trimming: 6 bases; J trimming: 9 bases; junction bases outside the gene matches: 6. CDR1 SNHLY and CDR2 FYNNEI come from the germline V gene. CDR3 size: 14 residues. The CDR3 DNA reads as TGTGCCAGCAGGTCCGGGACAGGGTTTTCACCCCTCCACTTT. Its protein is CASRSGTGFSPLHF.

V gene TRBV10-3 combines with J gene TRBJ2-3, with unresolved D. This CDR3 has 13 residues. The germline V and J ends were trimmed by 2 bases and 7 bases, with 10 bases remaining between them. Germline V CDR1 and CDR2: ENHRY, SYGVKD. CDR3 sequence (DNA): TGTGCCATCAGTGAGGAGTTAGCTCATACGCAGTATTTT. It yields the protein CAISEELAHTQYF.

The chain is built from TRBV27 and TRBJ1-2, with 8 bases matching TRBD1. With V trimmed by 1 base and J by 7 bases, 5 bases remained unmatched. The CDR3 length is 14 residues. Germline V gene lookup returns CDR1 MNHEY and CDR2 SMNVEV (reference sequence). The CDR3 DNA is TGTGCCAGCAGTTTATATCGGCAGGGGGCTGGCTACACCTTC. Its translation: CASSLYRQGAGYTF.

V usage is TRBV19 and J usage is TRBJ2-1, with D maybe TRBD2 (6 bases). The V gene lost 5 bases and the J gene lost 8 bases, with 19 bases spanning the gap. The CDR3 covers 15 residues. Germline V lookup: CDR1 LNHDA, CDR2 SQIVND (reference sequence). This chain's CDR3 is CASSFPSAFKDEQFF. DNA for the CDR3: TGTGCCAGTAGTTTCCCTAGCGCTTTTAAGGATGAGCAGTTCTTC.

The chain combines TRBV11-2 with TRBJ2-7; 7 bases are shared with TRBD1. CDR3 length: 14 amino acids. J gave up 1 base and V 3 bases, and 3 bases lay outside the gene matches. In germline, CDR1 is SGHAT, CDR2 FQNNGV. The CDR3 region has the DNA TGTGCCAGCAGCTTCTTGGACAGGTCCTACGAGCAGTACTTC. As protein: CASSFLDRSYEQYF.

This clone was seen once. Different DNA sequences within this sample yield the same CDR3. This sequence joins TRBV18 and TRBJ1-5; 7 positions agree with TRBD1. The CDR3 loop spans 14 amino acids. V shed 3 bases and J 4 bases; nucleotides not matched to a gene: 3. CDR1 KGHSH and CDR2 LQKENI come from the germline V gene. Here the CDR3 DNA reads TGTGCCAGCTCACCCCCGGACAGGAATCAGCCCCAGCATTTT. Amino acid sequence: CASSPPDRNQPQHF.

V gene TRBV28 combines with J gene TRBJ2-1, with D unclear. Germline CDR1 reads MDHEN; CDR2 reads SYDVKM. Trimming removed 6 bases at V and 4 bases at J, with 4 bases between. The CDR3 totals 11 residues. The CDR3 coding sequence is TGTGCCAGCAGGAGTTACAATGAGCAGTTCTTC. Translated, it gives CASRSYNEQFF.

This CDR3 is CASSFGLEPHYEQYF. The CDR3 nucleotides read TGTGCCAGTAGTTTCGGACTAGAACCTCACTACGAGCAGTACTTC. The chain employs TRBV19 and TRBJ2-7; TRBD2 matches at 7 bases. With V trimmed by 5 bases and J by 3 bases, 10 bases remained unmatched. The CDR3 covers 15 residues. Germline V gene data show CDR1 as LNHDA and CDR2 as SQIVND (reference sequence). The complete variable domain, with remaining parts taken from reference TRBV19 and TRBJ2-7, reads DGGITQSPKYLFRKEGQNVTLSCEQNLNHDAMYWYRQDPGQGLRLIYYSQIVNDFQKGDIAEGYSVSREKKESFPLTVTSAQKNPTAFYLCASSFGLEPHYEQYFGPGTRLTVT.

The chain uses TRBV27 and TRBJ2-1; 7 bases map to TRBD2. The CDR3 is 14 residues long. V shed 3 bases, J shed 5 bases, and the junction held 4 bases outside the gene matches. CDR1 is MNHEY, CDR2 SMNVEV, per germline (reference sequence). CDR3 in amino acids: CASSFGLENNEQFF. The CDR3 DNA is TGTGCCAGCAGTTTCGGACTAGAAAACAATGAGCAGTTCTTC.

The chain's CDR3 is CAWSSRGLERNTIYF. Here the CDR3 DNA reads TGTGCCTGGAGTTCCCGGGGATTAGAGAGAAACACCATATATTTT. The chain joins TRBV30 to TRBJ1-3; no reliable D call. V dropped 2 bases and J dropped 5 bases, with 16 bases sitting between them. The CDR3 has 15 residues. Germline-derived CDR1 and CDR2 are GTSNPN and SVGIG (reference sequence). The variable domain in full, completed from reference TRBV30 and TRBJ1-3, reads SQTIHQWPATLVQPVGSPLSLECTVEGTSNPNLYWYRQAAGRGLQLLFYSVGIGQISSEVPQNLSASRPQDRQFILSSKKLLLSDSGFYLCAWSSRGLERNTIYFGEGSWLTVV.

This sequence joins TRBV7-2 and TRBJ1-5, with D possibly matching TRBD1 (6 bases). The CDR3 length is 15 residues. Trimming took 4 bases from V and 6 from J, leaving 16 bases between them. The V gene's germline CDR1 is SGHTA and CDR2 FQGNSA. The CDR3 bases are TGTGCCAGCAGCTGGGACGGGGGGCCTGTTCAGCCCCAGCATTTT. Translating it yields CASSWDGGPVQPQHF.

A remark on this clone: Other DNA sequences from this sample encode an identical CDR3 as well. This rearrangement joins TRBV28 to TRBJ1-5; weak D call: TRBD1 (6 bases). Trimming cost V 5 bases and J 4 bases, with 12 bases left between them. The CDR3 extends over 14 amino acids. CDR1 and CDR2 (germline): MDHEN, SYDVKM. This chain's CDR3 is CASSLGQGNQPQHF. In nucleotides, the CDR3 is TGTGCCAGCAGTCTAGGGCAGGGGAATCAGCCCCAGCATTTT. Full variable domain (rest looked up from reference TRBV28 and TRBJ1-5): DVKVTQSSRYLVKRTGEKVFLECVQDMDHENMFWYRQDPGLGLRLIYFSYDVKMKEKGDIPEGYSVSREKKERFSLILESASTNQTSMYLCASSLGQGNQPQHFGDGTRLSIL.

The rearrangement uses TRBV15 and TRBJ1-5; D possibly corresponds to TRBD1 (6 bases). With 6 bases removed from V and 2 bases from J, the gap between germline ends came to 11 bases. The CDR3 length is 14 residues. CDR1 and CDR2 (germline): LNHNV, YYDKDF (reference sequence). The CDR3 loop reads CATRPNRGNQPQHF. CDR3 nucleotides: TGTGCCACCAGACCTAACAGGGGCAATCAGCCCCAGCATTTT. Complete variable domain (other parts from reference TRBV15 and TRBJ1-5): DAMVIQNPRYQVTQFGKPVTLSCSQTLNHNVMYWYQQKSSQAPKLLFHYYDKDFNNEADTPDNFQSRRPNTSFCFLDIRSPGLGDTAMYLCATRPNRGNQPQHFGDGTRLSIL.